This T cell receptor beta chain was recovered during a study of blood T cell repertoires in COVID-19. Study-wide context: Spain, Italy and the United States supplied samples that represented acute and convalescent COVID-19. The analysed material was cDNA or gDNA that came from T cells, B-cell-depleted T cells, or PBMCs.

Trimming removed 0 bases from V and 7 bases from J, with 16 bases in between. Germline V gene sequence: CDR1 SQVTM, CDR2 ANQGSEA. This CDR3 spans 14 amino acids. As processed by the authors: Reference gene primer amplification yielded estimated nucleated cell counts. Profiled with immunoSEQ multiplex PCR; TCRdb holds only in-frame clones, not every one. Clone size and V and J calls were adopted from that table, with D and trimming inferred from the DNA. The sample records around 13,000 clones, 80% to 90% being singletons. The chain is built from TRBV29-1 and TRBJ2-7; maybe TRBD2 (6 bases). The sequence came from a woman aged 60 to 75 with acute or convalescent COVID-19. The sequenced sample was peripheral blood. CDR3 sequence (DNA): TGCAGCGTTGAAGATTTTCGGATCGGAGGGGAGCAGTACTTC. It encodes CSVEDFRIGGEQYF.